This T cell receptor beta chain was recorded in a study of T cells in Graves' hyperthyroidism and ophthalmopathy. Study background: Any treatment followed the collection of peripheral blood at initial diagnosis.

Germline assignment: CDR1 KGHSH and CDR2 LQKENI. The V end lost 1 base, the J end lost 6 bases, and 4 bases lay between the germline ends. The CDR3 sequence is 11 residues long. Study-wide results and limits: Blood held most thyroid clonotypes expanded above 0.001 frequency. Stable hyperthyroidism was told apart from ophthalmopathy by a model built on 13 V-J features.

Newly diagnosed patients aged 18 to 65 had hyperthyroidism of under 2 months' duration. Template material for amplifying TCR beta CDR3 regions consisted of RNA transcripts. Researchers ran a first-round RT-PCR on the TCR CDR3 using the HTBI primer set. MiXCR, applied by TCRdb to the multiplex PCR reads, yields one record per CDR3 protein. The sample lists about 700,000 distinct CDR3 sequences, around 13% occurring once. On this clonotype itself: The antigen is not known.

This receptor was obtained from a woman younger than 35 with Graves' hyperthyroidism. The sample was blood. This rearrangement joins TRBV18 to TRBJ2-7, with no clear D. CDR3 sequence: CASSPLPEQYF. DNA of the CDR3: TGTGCCAGCTCACCACTGCCCGAGCAGTACTTC.